This T cell receptor (beta chain) is from a study of T cell repertoires in cytomegalovirus infection. In the case of this clonotype: Its antigen is unknown.

Trimming removed 4 bases from V and 6 bases from J, with 15 bases in between. This CDR3 comprises 14 residues. Germline CDR1 is SGHAT and CDR2 is FQNNGV. TCRdb re-derived calls from the reads in MiXCR, one entry per CDR3 protein. The sample holds about 920,000 distinct CDR3 sequences, 25% to 40% seen once. The V gene is TRBV11-2, the J gene TRBJ2-5; maybe TRBD2 (7 bases). The sequence was obtained from a human donor in good health (CMV status not recorded). Some clones in this sample may be carry-over from other donors' samples. The input for sequencing was cultured CD8+ T cells from PBMCs, taken from culture after CMV antigen stimulation. CDR3 sequence reads: CASSSPAGAQTQYF. CDR3 bases: TGTGCCAGCAGCTCCCCCGCGGGGGCTCAGACCCAGTACTTC.